What follows is one T cell receptor beta chain and its context. Its antigen is not known. J was trimmed by 4 bases and V by 2 bases; bases with no gene match: 6. There are 16 residues in the CDR3. Germline V gene sequence: CDR1 SGHNT, CDR2 YENEEA. The data were produced by immunoSEQ multiplex PCR, yet TCRdb's version contains in-frame clones alone and is incomplete. This table holds under 75,000 clones, 95% to 98% found once. The source of the sample is a study of cytomegalovirus exposure and HLA in healthy donors. Findings and caveats of the study: Rarity held for most TCR sequences, but there were some public TCRs that occurred in many donors.

The donors formed part of the 120-subject validation cohort, distinct from the roughly 600-subject first cohort. The specimen was PBMCs. The rearrangement links TRBV11-3 to TRBJ2-5, with 11 bases matching TRBD1. The receptor comes from a young woman in good health and CMV-seropositive. The CDR3 loop is CASSLSDRGRGETQYF. CDR3 sequence (DNA): TGTGCCAGCAGCTTATCGGACAGGGGGCGAGGAGAGACCCAGTACTTC.